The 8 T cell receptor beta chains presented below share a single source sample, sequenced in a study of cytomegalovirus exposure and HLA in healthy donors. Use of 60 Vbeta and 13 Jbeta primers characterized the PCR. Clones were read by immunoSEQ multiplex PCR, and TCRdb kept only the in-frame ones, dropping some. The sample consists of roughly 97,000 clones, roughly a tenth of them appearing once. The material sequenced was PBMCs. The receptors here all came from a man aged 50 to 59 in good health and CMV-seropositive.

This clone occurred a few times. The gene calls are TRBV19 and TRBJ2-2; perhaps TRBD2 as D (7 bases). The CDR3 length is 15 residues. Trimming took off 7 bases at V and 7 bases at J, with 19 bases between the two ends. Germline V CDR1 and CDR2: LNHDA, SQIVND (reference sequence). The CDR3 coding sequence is TGTGCCAGTATTGGGAGGGCAGGGGCCCACGGGGAGCTGTTTTTT. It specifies CASIGRAGAHGELFF.

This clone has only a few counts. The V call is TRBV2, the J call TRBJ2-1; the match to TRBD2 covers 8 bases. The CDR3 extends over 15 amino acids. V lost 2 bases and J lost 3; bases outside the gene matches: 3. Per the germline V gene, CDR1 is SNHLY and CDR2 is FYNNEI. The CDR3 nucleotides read TGTGCCAGCAGTGAAATTAGCGGGAACTACAATGAGCAGTTCTTC. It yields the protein CASSEISGNYNEQFF.

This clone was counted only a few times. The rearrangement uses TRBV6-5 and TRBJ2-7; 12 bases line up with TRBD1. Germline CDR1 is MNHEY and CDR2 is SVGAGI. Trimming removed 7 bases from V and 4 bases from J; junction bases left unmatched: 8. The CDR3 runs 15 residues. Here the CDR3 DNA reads TGTGCCAGCACGGGCCGGGGACAGGGGGCATACGAGCAGTACTTC. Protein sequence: CASTGRGQGAYEQYF.

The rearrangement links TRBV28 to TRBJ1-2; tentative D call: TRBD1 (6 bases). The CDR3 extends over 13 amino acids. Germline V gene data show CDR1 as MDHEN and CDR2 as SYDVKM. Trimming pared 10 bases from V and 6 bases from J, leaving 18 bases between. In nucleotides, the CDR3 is TGTGCCATCACGGAGTGGGGGCTGGATGGCTACACCTTC. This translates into CAITEWGLDGYTF.

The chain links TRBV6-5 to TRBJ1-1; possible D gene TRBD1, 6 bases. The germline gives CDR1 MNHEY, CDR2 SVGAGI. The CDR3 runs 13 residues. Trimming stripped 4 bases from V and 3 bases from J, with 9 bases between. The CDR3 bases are TGTGCCAGCAGTTTAGGACAGTACACTGAAGCTTTCTTT. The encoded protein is CASSLGQYTEAFF.

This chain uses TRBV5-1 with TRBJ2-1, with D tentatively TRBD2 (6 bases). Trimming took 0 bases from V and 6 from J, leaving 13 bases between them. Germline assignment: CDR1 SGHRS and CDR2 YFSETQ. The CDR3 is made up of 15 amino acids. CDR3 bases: TGCGCCAGCAGCTTGGCCAACGGAGGGGTCAATGAGCAGTTCTTC. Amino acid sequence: CASSLANGGVNEQFF.

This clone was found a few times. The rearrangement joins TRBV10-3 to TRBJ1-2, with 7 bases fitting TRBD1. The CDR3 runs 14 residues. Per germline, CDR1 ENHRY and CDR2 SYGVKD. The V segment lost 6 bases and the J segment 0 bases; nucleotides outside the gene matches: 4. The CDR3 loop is CAIRGDSSNYGYTF. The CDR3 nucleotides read TGTGCCATCAGGGGGGACAGTTCTAACTATGGCTACACCTTC.

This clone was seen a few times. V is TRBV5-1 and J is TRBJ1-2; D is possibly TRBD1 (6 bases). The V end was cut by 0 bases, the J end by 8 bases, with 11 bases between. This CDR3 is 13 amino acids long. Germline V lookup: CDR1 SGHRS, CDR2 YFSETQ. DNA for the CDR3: TGCGCCAGCAGCTTGGGGACAGTGGGAGGCTACACCTTC. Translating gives CASSLGTVGGYTF.